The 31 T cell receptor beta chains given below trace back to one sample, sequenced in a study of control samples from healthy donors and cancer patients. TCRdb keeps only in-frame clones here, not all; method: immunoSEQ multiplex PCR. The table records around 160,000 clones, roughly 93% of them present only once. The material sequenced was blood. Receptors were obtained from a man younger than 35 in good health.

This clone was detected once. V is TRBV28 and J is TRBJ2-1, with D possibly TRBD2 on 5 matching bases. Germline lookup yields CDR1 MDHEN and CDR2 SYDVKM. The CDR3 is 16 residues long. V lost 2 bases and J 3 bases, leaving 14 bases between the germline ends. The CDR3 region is CASSLVTAGFYNEQFF. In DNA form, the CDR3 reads TGTGCCAGCAGTTTAGTTACGGCGGGTTTCTACAATGAGCAGTTCTTC. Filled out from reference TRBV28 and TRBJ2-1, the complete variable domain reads DVKVTQSSRYLVKRTGEKVFLECVQDMDHENMFWYRQDPGLGLRLIYFSYDVKMKEKGDIPEGYSVSREKKERFSLILESASTNQTSMYLCASSLVTAGFYNEQFFGPGTRLTVL.

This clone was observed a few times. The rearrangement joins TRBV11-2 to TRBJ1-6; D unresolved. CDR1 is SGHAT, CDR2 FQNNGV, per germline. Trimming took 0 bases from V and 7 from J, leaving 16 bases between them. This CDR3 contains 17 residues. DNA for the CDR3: TGTGCCAGCAGCTTAGATCAAGAACCAAGAGGAAATTCACCCCTCCACTTT. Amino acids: CASSLDQEPRGNSPLHF.

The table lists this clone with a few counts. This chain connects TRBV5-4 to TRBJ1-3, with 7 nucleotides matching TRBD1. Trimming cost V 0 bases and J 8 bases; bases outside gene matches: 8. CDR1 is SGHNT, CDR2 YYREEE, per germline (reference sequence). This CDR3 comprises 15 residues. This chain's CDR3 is CASSLENRGTDTIYF. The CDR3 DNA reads TGTGCCAGCAGCTTGGAGAACAGGGGTACTGACACCATATATTTT.

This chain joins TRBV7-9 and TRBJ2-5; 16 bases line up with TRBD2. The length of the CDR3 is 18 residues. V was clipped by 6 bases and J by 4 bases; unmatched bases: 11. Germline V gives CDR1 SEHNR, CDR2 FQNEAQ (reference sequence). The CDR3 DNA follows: TGTGCCAGCAGTCGTCCCGGGACTAGCGGGGGGGCCGGAGAGACCCAGTACTTC. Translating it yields CASSRPGTSGGAGETQYF.

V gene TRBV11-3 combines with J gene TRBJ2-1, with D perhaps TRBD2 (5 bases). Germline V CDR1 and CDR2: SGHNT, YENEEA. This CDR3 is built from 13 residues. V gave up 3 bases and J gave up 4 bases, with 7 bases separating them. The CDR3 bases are TGTGCCAGCAGCTTGGAGGAGTACAATGAGCAGTTCTTC. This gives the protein CASSLEEYNEQFF. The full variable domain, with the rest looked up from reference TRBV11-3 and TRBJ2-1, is EAGVVQSPRYKIIEKKQPVAFWCNPISGHNTLYWYLQNLGQGPELLIRYENEEAVDDSQLPKDRFSAERLKGVDSTLKIQPAELGDSAVYLCASSLEEYNEQFFGPGTRLTVL.

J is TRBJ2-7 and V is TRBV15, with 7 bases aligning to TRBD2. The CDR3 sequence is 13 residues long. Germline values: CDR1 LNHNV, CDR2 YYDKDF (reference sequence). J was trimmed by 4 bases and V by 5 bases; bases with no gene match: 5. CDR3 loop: CATSRGGEYEQYF. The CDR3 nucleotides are TGTGCCACCAGCCGGGGAGGGGAGTACGAGCAGTACTTC.

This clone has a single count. The CDR3 DNA follows: TGTGCCTGGAGTGCGAGCAGGGTTGGTGGCTACACCTTC. This gives the protein CAWSASRVGGYTF. V usage is TRBV30 and J usage is TRBJ1-2; TRBD1 might be the D (5 bases). Germline V gene lookup returns CDR1 GTSNPN and CDR2 SVGIG (reference sequence). The CDR3 covers 13 residues. V shed 1 base and J shed 7 bases, with 13 bases lying between them.

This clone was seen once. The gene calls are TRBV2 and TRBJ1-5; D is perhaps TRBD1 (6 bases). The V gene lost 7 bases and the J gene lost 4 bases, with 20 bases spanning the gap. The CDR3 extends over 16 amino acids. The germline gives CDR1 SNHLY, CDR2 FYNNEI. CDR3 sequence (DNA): TGTGCCAGCACCCTTCGGGGGGGCGCTAATAATCAGCCCCAGCATTTT. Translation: CASTLRGGANNQPQHF.

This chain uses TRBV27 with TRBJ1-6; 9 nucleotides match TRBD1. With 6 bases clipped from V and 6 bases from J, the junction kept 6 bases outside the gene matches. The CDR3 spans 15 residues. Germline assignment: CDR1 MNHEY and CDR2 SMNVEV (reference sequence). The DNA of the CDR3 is TGTGCCAGCAGCCCAACAGGGGGCCGTAATTCACCCCTCCACTTT. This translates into CASSPTGGRNSPLHF.

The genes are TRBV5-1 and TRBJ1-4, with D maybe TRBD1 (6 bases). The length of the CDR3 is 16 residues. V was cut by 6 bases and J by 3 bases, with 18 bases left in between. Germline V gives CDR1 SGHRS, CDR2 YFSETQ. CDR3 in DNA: TGCGCCAGCACCGGGAATGGGGGGCGTGCTAATGAAAAACTGTTTTTT. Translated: CASTGNGGRANEKLFF.

The CDR3 sequence: CASSESAASGVNEQFF. Written as DNA, the CDR3 is TGCGCCAGCAGTGAGTCAGCGGCTAGCGGGGTTAATGAGCAGTTCTTC. This chain uses TRBV10-2 with TRBJ2-1; 9 bases are shared with TRBD2. The CDR3 is 16 residues long. The V and J ends lost 0 bases and 7 bases, in that order; junction bases with no gene match: 7. Per the germline V gene, CDR1 is WSHSY and CDR2 is SAAADI.

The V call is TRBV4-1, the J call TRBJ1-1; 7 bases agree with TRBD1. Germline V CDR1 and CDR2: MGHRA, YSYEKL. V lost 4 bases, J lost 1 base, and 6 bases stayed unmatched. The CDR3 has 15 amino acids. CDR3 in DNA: TGCGCCAGCAGCCTTCGGGGACAGAAGAACACTGAAGCTTTCTTT. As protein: CASSLRGQKNTEAFF.

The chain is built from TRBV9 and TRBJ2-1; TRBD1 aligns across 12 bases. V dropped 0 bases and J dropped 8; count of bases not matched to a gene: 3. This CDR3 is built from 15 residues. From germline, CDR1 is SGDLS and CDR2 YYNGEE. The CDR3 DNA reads TGTGCCAGCAGCGTAGGGGACAGGGGGCGCGATGAGCAGTTCTTC. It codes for CASSVGDRGRDEQFF.

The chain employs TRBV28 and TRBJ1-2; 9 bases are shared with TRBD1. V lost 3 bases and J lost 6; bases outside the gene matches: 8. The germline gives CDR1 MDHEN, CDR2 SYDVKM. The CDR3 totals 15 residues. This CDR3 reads CASSFYPDRGDGYTF. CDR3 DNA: TGTGCCAGCAGTTTTTATCCGGACAGGGGTGATGGCTACACCTTC.

The CDR3 nucleotides are TGTGCCAGCACCCTCCGGGCAGGAACGATTGAAGCTTTCTTT. This translates into CASTLRAGTIEAFF. The gene calls are TRBV7-2 and TRBJ1-1, with no clear D. V was clipped by 7 bases and J by 7 bases, with 19 bases between them. This CDR3 spans 14 amino acids. Germline loops: CDR1 SGHTA, CDR2 FQGNSA.

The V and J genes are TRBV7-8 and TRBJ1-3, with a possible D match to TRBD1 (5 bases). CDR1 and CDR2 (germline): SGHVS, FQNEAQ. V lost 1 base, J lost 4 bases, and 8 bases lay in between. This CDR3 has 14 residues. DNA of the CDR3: TGTGCCAGCAGCTTAGTCGGGGGGGGAAACACCATATATTTT. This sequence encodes CASSLVGGGNTIYF.

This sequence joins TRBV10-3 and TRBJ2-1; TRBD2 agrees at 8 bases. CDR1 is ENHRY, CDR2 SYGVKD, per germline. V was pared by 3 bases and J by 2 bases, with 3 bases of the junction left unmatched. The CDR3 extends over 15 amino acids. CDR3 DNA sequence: TGTGCCATCAGTGACCTCGGGGGGGCCTACAATGAGCAGTTCTTC. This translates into CAISDLGGAYNEQFF.

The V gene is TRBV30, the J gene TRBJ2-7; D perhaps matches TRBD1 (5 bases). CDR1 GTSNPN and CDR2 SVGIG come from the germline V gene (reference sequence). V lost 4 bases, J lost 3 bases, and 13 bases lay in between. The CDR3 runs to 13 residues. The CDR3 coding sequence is TGTGCCTGGAAGACCCAGGGTCTCTACGAGCAGTACTTC. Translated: CAWKTQGLYEQYF.

The CDR3 region has the DNA TGTGCCAGCAGTGAAATTATGCGGGGCGGCACAGATACGCAGTATTTT. Amino acid sequence: CASSEIMRGGTDTQYF. The V and J genes are TRBV6-1 and TRBJ2-3; maybe TRBD2 (6 bases). The CDR3 contains 16 residues. V lost 2 bases and J lost 1, with 13 bases in between. CDR1 is MNHNS, CDR2 SASEGT, per germline.

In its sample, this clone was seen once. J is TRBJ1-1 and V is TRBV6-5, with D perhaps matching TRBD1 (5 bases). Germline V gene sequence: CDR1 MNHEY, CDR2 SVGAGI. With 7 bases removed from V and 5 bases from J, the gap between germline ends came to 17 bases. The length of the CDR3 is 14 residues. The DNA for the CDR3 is TGTGCCAGCATCCCGAGGGGCGGTGGGACTGAAGCTTTCTTT. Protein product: CASIPRGGGTEAFF.

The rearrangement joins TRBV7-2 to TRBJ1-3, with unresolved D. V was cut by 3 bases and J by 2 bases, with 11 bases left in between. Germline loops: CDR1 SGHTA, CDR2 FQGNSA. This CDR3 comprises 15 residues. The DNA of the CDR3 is TGTGCCAGCAGCTTCCAGACCTTCGCTGGAAACACCATATATTTT. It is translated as CASSFQTFAGNTIYF.

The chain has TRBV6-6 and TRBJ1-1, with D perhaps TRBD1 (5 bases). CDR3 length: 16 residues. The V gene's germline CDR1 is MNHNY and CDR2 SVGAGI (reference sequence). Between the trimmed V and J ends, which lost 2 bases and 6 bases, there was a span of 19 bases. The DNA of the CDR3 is TGTGCCAGCAGTTACCGGCCGGGTGACAGTTCCCCTGAAGCTTTCTTT. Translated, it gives CASSYRPGDSSPEAFF.

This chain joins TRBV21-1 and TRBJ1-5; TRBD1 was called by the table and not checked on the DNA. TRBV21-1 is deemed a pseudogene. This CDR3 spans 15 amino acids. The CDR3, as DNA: TGTGCCAGCAAGACAGGGGGCAATAGCAATCAGCCCCAGCATTTT. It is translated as CASKTGGNSNQPQHF.

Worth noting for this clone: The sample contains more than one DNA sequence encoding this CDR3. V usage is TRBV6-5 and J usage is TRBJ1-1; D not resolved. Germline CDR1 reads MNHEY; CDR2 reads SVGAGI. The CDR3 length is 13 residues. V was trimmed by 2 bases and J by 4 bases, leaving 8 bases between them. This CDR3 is CASSYGGSTEAFF. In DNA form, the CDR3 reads TGTGCCAGCAGTTACGGCGGGAGCACTGAAGCTTTCTTT.

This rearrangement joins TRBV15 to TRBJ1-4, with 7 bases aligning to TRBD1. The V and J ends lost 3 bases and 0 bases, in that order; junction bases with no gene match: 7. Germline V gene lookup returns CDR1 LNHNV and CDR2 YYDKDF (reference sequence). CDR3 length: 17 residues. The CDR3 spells CATSRITGVSTNEKLFF. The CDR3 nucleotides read TGTGCCACCAGCAGGATCACAGGGGTTTCAACTAATGAAAAACTGTTTTTT.

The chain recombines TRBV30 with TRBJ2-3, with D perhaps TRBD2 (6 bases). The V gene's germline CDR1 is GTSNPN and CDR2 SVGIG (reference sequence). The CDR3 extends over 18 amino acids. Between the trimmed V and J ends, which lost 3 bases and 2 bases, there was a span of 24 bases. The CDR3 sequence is CAWSGQVLGGPYTDTQYF. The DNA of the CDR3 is TGTGCCTGGAGCGGGCAAGTACTGGGGGGACCATACACAGATACGCAGTATTTT.

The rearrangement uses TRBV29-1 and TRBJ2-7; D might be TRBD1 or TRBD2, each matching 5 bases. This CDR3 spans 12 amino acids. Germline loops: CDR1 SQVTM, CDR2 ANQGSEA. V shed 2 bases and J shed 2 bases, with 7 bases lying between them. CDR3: CSVEWDPYEQYF. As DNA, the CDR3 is TGCAGCGTTGAATGGGACCCCTACGAGCAGTACTTC.

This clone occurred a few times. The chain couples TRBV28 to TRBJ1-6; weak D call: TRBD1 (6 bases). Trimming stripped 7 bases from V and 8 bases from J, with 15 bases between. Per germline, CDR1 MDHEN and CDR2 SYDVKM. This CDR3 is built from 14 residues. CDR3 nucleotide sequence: TGTGCCAGCACCCGCCCAGGGGCGTATTCACCCCTCCACTTT. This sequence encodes CASTRPGAYSPLHF.

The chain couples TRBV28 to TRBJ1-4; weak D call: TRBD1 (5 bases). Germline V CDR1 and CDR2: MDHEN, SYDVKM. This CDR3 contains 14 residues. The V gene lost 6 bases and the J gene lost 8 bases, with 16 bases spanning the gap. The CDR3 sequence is CASSHHPDREKLFF. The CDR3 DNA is TGTGCCAGCAGCCATCATCCCGACAGAGAAAAACTGTTTTTT. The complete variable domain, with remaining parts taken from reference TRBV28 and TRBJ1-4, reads DVKVTQSSRYLVKRTGEKVFLECVQDMDHENMFWYRQDPGLGLRLIYFSYDVKMKEKGDIPEGYSVSREKKERFSLILESASTNQTSMYLCASSHHPDREKLFFGSGTQLSVL.

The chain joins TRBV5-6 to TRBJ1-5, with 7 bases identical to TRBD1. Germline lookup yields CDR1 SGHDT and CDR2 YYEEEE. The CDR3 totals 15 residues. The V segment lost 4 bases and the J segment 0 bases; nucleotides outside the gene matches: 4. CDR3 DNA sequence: TGTGCCAGCAGCCGGACAGGAGTTAGCAATCAGCCCCAGCATTTT. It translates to CASSRTGVSNQPQHF.

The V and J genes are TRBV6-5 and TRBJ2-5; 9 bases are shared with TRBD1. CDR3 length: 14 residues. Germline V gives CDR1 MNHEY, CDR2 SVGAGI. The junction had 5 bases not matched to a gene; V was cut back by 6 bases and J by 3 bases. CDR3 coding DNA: TGTGCCAGCAGCCCGGGACAGGGAGAAGAGACCCAGTACTTC. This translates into CASSPGQGEETQYF.